This TCR beta chain was sequenced for a study of cytomegalovirus exposure and HLA in healthy donors. General observations from the study: Follow-up analysis seemed to connect common viral pathogens with several of the most significant clusters identified.

CDR1 is MNHEY, CDR2 SVGAGI, per germline. This CDR3 is built from 16 residues. V was trimmed by 0 bases and J by 0 bases, leaving 9 bases between them. Use of 60 Vbeta and 13 Jbeta primers characterized the PCR. Sequencing was performed with immunoSEQ multiplex PCR; in TCRdb, only in-frame clones are kept and a portion is missing. The data hold around 140,000 clones, with 76% observed a single time. On this clone: Its antigen is as yet unknown.

The rearrangement uses TRBV6-5 and TRBJ2-1; no clear D gene. This sequence originates from a female donor in good health and CMV-seropositive. Sequencing was carried out using PBMCs. CDR3 sequence (DNA): TGTGCCAGCAGTTACTCCACAGAGAGCTCCTACAATGAGCAGTTCTTC. Protein sequence: CASSYSTESSYNEQFF.